These 7 T cell receptor beta chains were all obtained from the same sample, sequenced in a study of blood T cell repertoires in COVID-19. Here immunoSEQ multiplex PCR was the method, and the copy in TCRdb shows in-frame clones only, minus some. Altogether about 110,000 clones are present, around four fifths being singletons, with the ten largest covering approximately 4.1%. The sample taken for sequencing was peripheral blood. The receptor set was obtained from a woman in her 70s with acute or convalescent COVID-19.

V gene TRBV28 combines with J gene TRBJ2-5, with D possibly being TRBD1 (5 bases). V gave up 11 bases and J gave up 5 bases, with 18 bases separating them. The CDR3 totals 13 residues. Germline-derived CDR1 and CDR2 are MDHEN and SYDVKM. CDR3 coding DNA: TGTGCCTCTCTAGGGGCAGGGCGGGAGACCCAGTACTTC. As protein: CASLGAGRETQYF.

The rearrangement links TRBV10-3 to TRBJ2-5, with 8 bases matching TRBD1. Germline-derived CDR1 and CDR2 are ENHRY and SYGVKD. V lost 11 bases to trimming and J lost 5 bases; unmatched junction nucleotides: 16. This CDR3 contains 15 residues. The CDR3 bases are TGTGCCGCGAACCCCGGGACAGGACCGTTGGAGACCCAGTACTTC. Amino acid sequence: CAANPGTGPLETQYF.

The chain employs TRBV28 and TRBJ1-5; D is perhaps TRBD1 (5 bases). Trimming took 2 bases from V and 3 from J, leaving 11 bases between them. The CDR3 loop spans 15 amino acids. CDR1 and CDR2 from the germline V gene are MDHEN and SYDVKM. CDR3 bases: TGTGCCAGCAGTTTACCGCACAGGAACAATCAGCCCCAGCATTTT. This encodes CASSLPHRNNQPQHF.

The count of this clone is one. V usage is TRBV10-3 and J usage is TRBJ1-2, with 9 nucleotides matching TRBD1. The germline V gene encodes CDR1 ENHRY and CDR2 SYGVKD. The trim removed 8 bases at V and 8 bases at J, leaving 12 bases unmatched. CDR3 length: 14 amino acids. The CDR3 here is CAIGGTGPVVGYTF. The CDR3 DNA is TGTGCCATCGGGGGGACAGGGCCGGTTGTGGGCTACACCTTC.

This clone was seen a handful of times. The chain links TRBV7-3 to TRBJ2-7, with D possibly matching TRBD2 (5 bases). V was shortened by 5 bases and J by 6 bases, with 11 bases between the two germline ends. CDR3 size: 12 residues. Germline CDR1 is SGHTA and CDR2 is FQGTGA. CDR3 nucleotides: TGTGCCAGCAGCCCCAGGAGGCGCGAGCAGTACGTC. It specifies CASSPRRREQYV.

The chain recombines TRBV6-5 with TRBJ2-7; D is undetermined. The CDR3 sequence is 13 residues long. Germline lookup yields CDR1 MNHEY and CDR2 SVGAGI. Trimming removed 6 bases from V and 4 bases from J, with 13 bases in between. The CDR3 loop reads CASRPGPPYEQYV. The CDR3 DNA reads TGTGCCAGCAGACCTGGGCCTCCTTACGAGCAGTACGTC.

This clone has just a few counts. CDR3: CASSPGGGAGSPLHF. CDR3 nucleotide sequence: TGTGCCAGCAGCCCCGGCGGGGGCGCGGGTTCACCCCTCCACTTT. The V call is TRBV7-3, the J call TRBJ1-6; perhaps TRBD1 as D (6 bases). This CDR3 spans 15 amino acids. Germline CDR1 is SGHTA and CDR2 is FQGTGA. V was clipped by 5 bases and J by 9 bases, with 17 bases between them.